One and the same sample provided the 9 T cell receptor beta chains below, sequenced in a study of metastatic and nonmetastatic thyroid tumors. Via MiXCR, TCRdb re-called the PCR reads. Here the sample spans approximately 8,500 clones, 24% being singletons. Thyroid surgery was performed in patients who had received no treatment beforehand. The source material was tumor tissue. These receptor sequences come from a female donor with papillary thyroid cancer or a benign thyroid nodule (not recorded which). Some clones in this sample may be carry-over from other donors' samples.

As regards this clone: At one of its ends the junction is not consistent with the germline gene, which may arise from a read error. The rearrangement joins TRBV20-1 to TRBJ2-2, with D maybe TRBD2 (7 bases). CDR1 is DFQATT and CDR2 is SNEGSKA in the germline V gene (reference sequence). The CDR3 runs to 14 residues. CDR3 sequence (DNA): TGCTGTGGGGTTGCGGGGGCGAACACCGTGGAGCTGTTTTTT. This gives the protein CCGVAGANTVELFF.

The table lists this clone with many counts. The chain uses TRBV18 and TRBJ1-6; TRBD1 aligns across 7 bases. V was clipped by 4 bases and J by 0 bases; unmatched bases: 3. Germline lookup yields CDR1 KGHSH and CDR2 LQKENI. The CDR3 has 16 amino acids. CDR3: CASSLTGDSYNSPLHF. The CDR3 region has the DNA TGTGCCAGCTCACTCACAGGGGACTCCTATAATTCACCCCTCCACTTT.

This clone is labeled medium-sized. The chain employs TRBV6-2 or TRBV6-3 and TRBJ2-7; perhaps TRBD2 as D (8 bases). The CDR3 spans 13 residues. V gave up 10 bases and J gave up 7 bases, with 20 bases separating them. Germline V CDR1 and CDR2: MNHEY, SVGEGT. The CDR3 DNA follows: TGTGCCAATAAGGGACAGCGGGGGTGTGAGCAGTACTTC. It yields the protein CANKGQRGCEQYF.

This clone is medium-sized by share. The CDR3 DNA follows: TGTGCCATCAGTGAGTCCGGACAGGGGGCAATGAATGAGCAGTTCTTC. It translates to CAISESGQGAMNEQFF. This chain links TRBV10-3 with TRBJ2-1; 11 bases fit TRBD1. This CDR3 is 16 amino acids long. CDR1 is ENHRY, CDR2 SYGVKD, per germline. J lost 7 bases, V lost 0 bases, and 5 bases had no gene match.

This clone was counted a single time. An end of the junction differs from the germline gene, which may be a read error. The chain uses TRBV7-9 and TRBJ1-2; D is perhaps TRBD1 (6 bases). The CDR3 is 14 amino acids. The germline V gene encodes CDR1 SEHNR and CDR2 FQNEAQ (reference sequence). The CDR3 protein is CGRSPDRGDYGYTF. The CDR3 coding sequence is TGTGGCAGAAGCCCGGACAGAGGGGACTATGGCTACACTTTC.

This clone counts as medium-sized. The chain is built from TRBV2 and TRBJ2-2, with D possibly matching TRBD1 (5 bases). Germline CDR1 and CDR2: SNHLY and FYNNEI. Trimming took 5 bases from V and 0 from J, leaving 10 bases between them. CDR3 length: 15 residues. The CDR3 nucleotides read TGTGCCAGCAGTCTCAGGGTTCCGAACACCGGGGAGCTGTTTTTT. The encoded protein is CASSLRVPNTGELFF.

About this clone itself: A read error may account for a junction end that differs from germline. The rearrangement uses TRBV12-3 or TRBV12-4 and TRBJ1-2; 8 bases are shared with TRBD1. This CDR3 region has 13 residues. Here the CDR3 DNA reads TGTGCCAGCGGTTTCGACAGGGGTAACAGCTACACCTTC. Encoded protein: CASGFDRGNSYTF.

This clone was found once. The V call is TRBV27, the J call TRBJ2-7, with 10 positions matching TRBD2. J was trimmed by 6 bases and V by 5 bases; bases with no gene match: 13. CDR3 size: 16 residues. Per germline, CDR1 MNHEY and CDR2 SMNVEV (reference sequence). The CDR3 nucleotides read TGTGCCAGCAGTCCCCCACTTCGAGCGGGGGGGATCGAGCAGTACTTC. Its translation: CASSPPLRAGGIEQYF.

The chain links TRBV24-1 to TRBJ1-4; 11 bases agree with TRBD1. CDR1 and CDR2 from the germline V gene are KGHDR and SFDVKD. The CDR3 consists of 19 residues. Losses at the gene ends were 6 bases for V and 2 bases for J; bases not matched to a gene: 13. The DNA of the CDR3 is TGTGCCACCAGTAATCAACGCGGGACAGGGGGTCGTACTAATGAAAAACTGTTTTTT. Protein product: CATSNQRGTGGRTNEKLFF.